These 13 T cell receptor beta chains were all obtained from the same sample, sequenced in a study of T cells after somatic rescue of genetic block. Assay used: immunoSEQ multiplex PCR; TCRdb lists only in-frame clones, some missing. The repertoire consists of about 67,000 clones, with about 90% occurring once and the leading ten covering around 3%. Sample: peripheral blood mononuclear cells (PBMCs). Source of these receptors: a man in his forties.

The genes are TRBV28 and TRBJ2-3, with 14 bases fitting TRBD2. Trimming cost V 1 base and J 7 bases; bases outside gene matches: 4. CDR1 and CDR2 from the germline V gene are MDHEN and SYDVKM. CDR3 length: 16 amino acids. The DNA for the CDR3 is TGTGCCAGCAGTTTATTGGGACTAGCGGGAGCGAATACGCAGTATTTT. Translated: CASSLLGLAGANTQYF.

This clone has a handful of counts. The chain has TRBV28 and TRBJ2-7; a weak D match, TRBD1 (6 bases). Germline values: CDR1 MDHEN, CDR2 SYDVKM. Trimming left V 6 bases short and J 7 bases short, with 13 bases between. This CDR3 has 12 amino acids. The CDR3 region has the DNA TGTGCCAGCAGGGGGCAGGGGTTAGAGCAGTACTTC. Translating it yields CASRGQGLEQYF.

The CDR3 nucleotides are TGTGCCAGCAGCCATAGGGGGACTTCAACAGGAGGAGATACGCAGTATTTT. Its protein is CASSHRGTSTGGDTQYF. V is TRBV13 and J is TRBJ2-3; D is possibly TRBD1 or TRBD2 (6 bases each). The germline V gene has CDR1 PRHDT and CDR2 FYEKMQ (reference sequence). This CDR3 has 17 residues. Trimming cost V 5 bases and J 5 bases, with 23 bases left between them.

This rearrangement joins TRBV2 to TRBJ1-2; TRBD1 matches at 8 bases. The ends lost 6 bases at V and 3 bases at J; junction bases unmatched: 3. The CDR3 has 13 residues. Germline CDR1 reads SNHLY; CDR2 reads FYNNEI. CDR3 loop: CASRDRVHYGYTF. In nucleotides, the CDR3 is TGTGCCAGCAGGGACAGGGTTCACTATGGCTACACCTTC.

The chain uses TRBV7-2 and TRBJ1-5; 9 positions agree with TRBD1. This CDR3 has 15 amino acids. V gave up 3 bases and J gave up 6 bases; unmatched junction bases: 6. Germline V lookup: CDR1 SGHTA, CDR2 FQGNSA. The chain's CDR3 is CASSLQTGGSQPQHF. CDR3 bases: TGTGCCAGCAGCTTGCAGACAGGGGGGAGTCAGCCCCAGCATTTT.

The V gene is TRBV4-1, the J gene TRBJ2-5, with 13 nucleotides matching TRBD2. There are 16 residues in the CDR3. Germline trimming cut 3 bases from V and 1 base from J; bases unmatched to any gene: 2. Looked up from germline, CDR1 is MGHRA and CDR2 is YSYEKL. In DNA form, the CDR3 reads TGCGCCAGCAGCCACACTAGCGGGGGGGCCCAAGAGACCCAGTACTTC. The encoded protein is CASSHTSGGAQETQYF.

J is TRBJ2-7 and V is TRBV5-1; TRBD1 agrees at 9 bases. CDR3 length: 14 residues. CDR1 is SGHRS, CDR2 YFSETQ, per germline. Unmatched junction bases numbered 6, after V lost 3 bases and J lost 5 bases. For the CDR3, the DNA is TGCGCCAGCAGCTACGGGACAGGGACCGACGAGCAGTACTTC. It is translated as CASSYGTGTDEQYF.

The CDR3 sequence is CASNPTGSGNTIYF. The CDR3 coding sequence is TGTGCCAGCAATCCGACAGGGTCGGGAAACACCATATATTTT. The gene calls are TRBV6-1 and TRBJ1-3; 7 bases agree with TRBD1. This CDR3 comprises 14 residues. The V and J ends lost 7 bases and 4 bases, in that order; junction bases with no gene match: 7. Looked up from germline, CDR1 is MNHNS and CDR2 is SASEGT.

J is TRBJ2-5 and V is TRBV15, with unresolved D. The CDR3 consists of 15 residues. From germline, CDR1 is LNHNV and CDR2 YYDKDF (reference sequence). V was trimmed by 3 bases and J by 0 bases, leaving 11 bases between them. The CDR3 bases are TGTGCCACCAGCAGCCTGATGGGGTACCAAGAGACCCAGTACTTC. This gives the protein CATSSLMGYQETQYF.

The chain couples TRBV27 to TRBJ2-7, with D perhaps TRBD2 (7 bases). Trimming left V 4 bases short and J 6 bases short, with 16 bases between. Germline lookup yields CDR1 MNHEY and CDR2 SMNVEV (reference sequence). The CDR3 totals 14 residues. CDR3 residues: CASSSPGGRSEQYF. CDR3 nucleotides: TGTGCCAGCAGTTCCCCCGGGGGGCGTTCCGAGCAGTACTTC.

As regards this clone: This same CDR3 is encoded by further DNA sequences in the sample. The rearrangement uses TRBV5-5 and TRBJ2-5; D is undetermined. This CDR3 contains 13 residues. CDR1 is SGHKS and CDR2 is YYEKEE in the germline V gene (reference sequence). Trimming pared 2 bases from V and 1 base from J, leaving 6 bases between. CDR3 nucleotides: TGTGCCAGCAGCTTCGGCCCCCAAGAGACCCAGTACTTC. This encodes CASSFGPQETQYF.

The V gene is TRBV30, the J gene TRBJ2-1; D is unresolved. The length of the CDR3 is 15 residues. Trimming removed 1 base at V and 4 bases at J, with 14 bases between. The germline V gene has CDR1 GTSNPN and CDR2 SVGIG (reference sequence). The CDR3 reads CAWSDEVLIYNEQFF. CDR3 coding DNA: TGTGCCTGGAGTGATGAGGTACTGATTTACAATGAGCAGTTCTTC.

The J gene is TRBJ2-1, the V gene TRBV13; 14 bases line up with TRBD2. The CDR3 consists of 16 residues. Trimming removed 5 bases from V and 5 bases from J; junction bases left unmatched: 5. CDR1 PRHDT and CDR2 FYEKMQ come from the germline V gene (reference sequence). CDR3: CASSQRLAGGDNEQFF. CDR3 nucleotides: TGTGCCAGCAGCCAACGACTAGCGGGAGGGGACAATGAGCAGTTCTTC.